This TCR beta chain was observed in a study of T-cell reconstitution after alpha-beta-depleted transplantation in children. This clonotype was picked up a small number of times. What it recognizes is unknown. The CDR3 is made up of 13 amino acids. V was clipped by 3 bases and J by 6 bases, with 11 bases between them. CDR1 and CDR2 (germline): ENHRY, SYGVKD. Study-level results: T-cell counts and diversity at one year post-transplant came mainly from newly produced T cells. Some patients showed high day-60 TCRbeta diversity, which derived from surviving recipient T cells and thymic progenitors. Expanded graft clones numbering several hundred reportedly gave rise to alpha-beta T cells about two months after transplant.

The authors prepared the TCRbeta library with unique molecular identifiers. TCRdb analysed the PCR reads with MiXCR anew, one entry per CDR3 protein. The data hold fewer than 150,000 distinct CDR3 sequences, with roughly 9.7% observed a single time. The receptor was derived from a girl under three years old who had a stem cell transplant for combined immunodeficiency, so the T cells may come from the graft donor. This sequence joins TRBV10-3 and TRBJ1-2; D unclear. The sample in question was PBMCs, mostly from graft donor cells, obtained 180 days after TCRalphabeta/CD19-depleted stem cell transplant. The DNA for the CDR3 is TGTGCCATCAGTGAAAGGCAGGTGGATGGCTACACCTTC. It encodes CAISERQVDGYTF.